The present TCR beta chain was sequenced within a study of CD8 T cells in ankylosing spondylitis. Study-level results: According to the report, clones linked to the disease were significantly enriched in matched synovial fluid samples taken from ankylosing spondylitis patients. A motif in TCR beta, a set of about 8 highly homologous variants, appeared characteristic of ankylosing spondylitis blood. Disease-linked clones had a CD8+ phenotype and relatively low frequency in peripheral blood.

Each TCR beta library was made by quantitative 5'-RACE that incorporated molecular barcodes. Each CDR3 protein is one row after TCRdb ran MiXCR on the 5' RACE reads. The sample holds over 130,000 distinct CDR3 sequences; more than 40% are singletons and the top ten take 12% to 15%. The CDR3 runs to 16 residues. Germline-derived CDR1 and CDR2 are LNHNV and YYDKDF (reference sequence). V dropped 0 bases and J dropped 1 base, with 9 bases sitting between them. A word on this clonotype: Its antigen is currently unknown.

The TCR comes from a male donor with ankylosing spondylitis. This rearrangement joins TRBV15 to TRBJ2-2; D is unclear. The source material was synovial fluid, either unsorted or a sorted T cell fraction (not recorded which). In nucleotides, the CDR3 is TGTGCCACCAGCAGAGAAGACAAGATGAACACCGGGGAGCTGTTTTTT. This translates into CATSREDKMNTGELFF.